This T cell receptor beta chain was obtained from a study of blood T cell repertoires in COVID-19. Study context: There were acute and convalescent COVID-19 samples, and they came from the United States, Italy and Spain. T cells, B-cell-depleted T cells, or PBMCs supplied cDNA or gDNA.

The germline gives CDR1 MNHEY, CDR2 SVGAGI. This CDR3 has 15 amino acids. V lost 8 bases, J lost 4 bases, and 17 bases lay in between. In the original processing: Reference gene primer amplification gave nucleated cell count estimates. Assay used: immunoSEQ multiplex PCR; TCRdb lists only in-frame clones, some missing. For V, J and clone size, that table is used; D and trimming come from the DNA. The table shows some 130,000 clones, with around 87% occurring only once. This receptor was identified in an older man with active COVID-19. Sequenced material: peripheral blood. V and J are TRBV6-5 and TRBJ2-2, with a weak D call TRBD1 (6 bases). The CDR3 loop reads CASYITDRITGELFF. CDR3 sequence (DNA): TGTGCCAGCTATATAACGGACAGAATCACCGGGGAGCTGTTTTTT.